These 5 T cell receptor beta chains were sequenced from one sample in a study of T cell repertoires in cytomegalovirus infection. TCRdb independently ran MiXCR on the reads; one entry per CDR3 protein. Among some 220,000 distinct CDR3 sequences listed, roughly 6.5% were seen once. Sequencing was carried out using PBMCs. Receptor source: a human donor in good health (CMV status not recorded). Some clones in this sample may be carry-over from other donors' samples.

This clonotype appeared many times. The genes are TRBV10-1 and TRBJ2-5; no clear D. The CDR3 loop spans 14 amino acids. Germline-derived CDR1 and CDR2 are WNHNN and SYGVQD (reference sequence). V lost 3 bases and J lost 3, with 11 bases in between. The CDR3 protein is CASSDPGLEETQYF. The CDR3 DNA reads as TGCGCCAGCAGTGACCCGGGCCTTGAAGAGACCCAGTACTTC.

This clonotype came up many times. The chain recombines TRBV12-3 or TRBV12-4 with TRBJ1-6; the D gene is possibly TRBD1 (6 bases). The length of the CDR3 is 15 residues. V was clipped by 4 bases and J by 7 bases, with 14 bases between them. CDR3: CASSWGRTENSPLHF. CDR3 nucleotides: TGTGCCAGCAGTTGGGGGCGGACGGAAAATTCACCCCTCCACTTT.

This clonotype occurred a few times. The chain uses TRBV27 and TRBJ2-7; D is undetermined. Germline V lookup: CDR1 MNHEY, CDR2 SMNVEV (reference sequence). This CDR3 contains 14 residues. V lost 8 bases and J lost 1, with 15 bases in between. The CDR3 protein is CASQPLGPSYEQYF. CDR3 in DNA: TGTGCCAGCCAGCCCCTCGGCCCTTCCTACGAGCAGTACTTC.

This clonotype has at least ten counts. This chain connects TRBV29-1 to TRBJ2-5; a weak D match, TRBD1 (6 bases). Per germline, CDR1 SQVTM and CDR2 ANQGSEA. V was shortened by 5 bases and J by 0 bases, with 7 bases between the two germline ends. This CDR3 has 12 residues. The chain's CDR3 is CSVRDNQETQYF. CDR3 nucleotides: TGCAGCGTTCGGGACAACCAAGAGACCCAGTACTTC.

This clonotype has at least ten counts. The chain has TRBV5-5 and TRBJ2-1, with TRBD1 identical over 7 bases. The CDR3 runs to 14 residues. V trimming: 3 bases; J trimming: 6 bases; junction bases outside the gene matches: 6. Germline CDR1 reads SGHKS; CDR2 reads YYEKEE (reference sequence). CDR3 amino acids: CASSWAQGINEQFF. As DNA, the CDR3 is TGTGCCAGCAGCTGGGCACAGGGGATCAATGAGCAGTTCTTC. The full variable domain, in which reference TRBV5-5 and TRBJ2-1 provide the parts outside the CDR3, is DAGVTQSPTHLIKTRGQQVTLRCSPISGHKSVSWYQQVLGQGPQFIFQYYEKEERGRGNFPDRFSARQFPNYSSELNVNALLLGDSALYLCASSWAQGINEQFFGPGTRLTVL.